This TCR beta chain appears in the sequencing data of a study of T cells after yellow fever vaccination. Only a few counts were recorded for this clonotype. Synthesis of TCR cDNA relied on 5'RACE template switching, which attached a universal primer site and UMIs. TCRdb called the 5' RACE reads again in MiXCR, with one record for every CDR3 protein. This table holds hundreds of thousands of distinct CDR3 sequences, around 12% found once. CDR3 size: 15 residues. Germline V gives CDR1 MNHEY, CDR2 SVGAGI. Trimming cost V 3 bases and J 4 bases, with 15 bases left between them. This clonotype originated in a man between 18 and 29 years old who received the YFV17D yellow fever vaccine. Sequenced here: CD4+ T cells sorted from PBMCs, sampled 15 days after the yellow fever booster vaccination. V usage is TRBV6-5 and J usage is TRBJ1-2; perhaps TRBD1 as D (5 bases). The CDR3 reads CASSYMAGGGYGYTF. CDR3 nucleotides: TGTGCCAGCAGTTATATGGCAGGCGGGGGCTATGGCTACACCTTC.